This TCR beta chain appears in the sequencing data of a study of identical twins. TCRdb used MiXCR to reprocess the 5' RACE reads, holding one entry per CDR3 protein. The sample carries 600,000 to 700,000 distinct CDR3 sequences, 21% recorded once. Germline values: CDR1 SGDLS, CDR2 YYNGEE. The ends were cut back, 0 bases at V and 10 bases at J, with 17 bases in the middle. This CDR3 contains 15 residues. The same sample was also used in a study of T cells expressing NK-cell markers.

The source material was PBMCs. This clonotype was obtained from a woman under 30 in good health. The chain links TRBV9 to TRBJ2-1; D might be TRBD1 (5 bases). This CDR3 reads CASSVVGQGEREQFF. DNA for the CDR3: TGTGCCAGCAGCGTAGTCGGGCAGGGCGAACGGGAGCAGTTCTTC. Full variable domain (outside the CDR3, taken from reference TRBV9 and TRBJ2-1): DSGVTQTPKHLITATGQRVTLRCSPRSGDLSVYWYQQSLDQGLQFLIQYYNGEERAKGNILERFSAQQFPDLHSELNLSSLELGDSALYFCASSVVGQGEREQFFGPGTRLTVL.